The T cell receptor (beta chain) under discussion was sequenced for a study of cytomegalovirus exposure and HLA in healthy donors. Whole-study results and caveats: Across donors, most TCRs were seen rarely, yet some public ones were widespread. The authors confirmed in vitro that three CMV-associated chains were specific for CMV antigens. Both high specificity and high sensitivity reportedly marked the classifier's diagnosis of cytomegalovirus status. The study recorded 150 to 200 TCR beta chains that were cytomegalovirus-associated.

Produced via immunoSEQ multiplex PCR; TCRdb's table is partial and in-frame only. Among roughly 120,000 clones listed, approximately 86% were seen once. V was clipped by 3 bases and J by 1 base, with 21 bases between them. CDR1 is MGHRA and CDR2 is YSYEKL in the germline V gene. The CDR3 is 18 residues long. Concerning this clone: Its antigen is not identified.

This rearrangement joins TRBV4-1 to TRBJ1-2, with a possible D match to TRBD1 (5 bases). The source material was PBMCs. The clonotype was recovered from a man between 18 and 29 years old in good health and CMV-seropositive. The CDR3, as DNA: TGCGCCAGCAGCCATTTTCCCCCGGTGACAGAAAATAACTATGGCTACACCTTC. Translation: CASSHFPPVTENNYGYTF.